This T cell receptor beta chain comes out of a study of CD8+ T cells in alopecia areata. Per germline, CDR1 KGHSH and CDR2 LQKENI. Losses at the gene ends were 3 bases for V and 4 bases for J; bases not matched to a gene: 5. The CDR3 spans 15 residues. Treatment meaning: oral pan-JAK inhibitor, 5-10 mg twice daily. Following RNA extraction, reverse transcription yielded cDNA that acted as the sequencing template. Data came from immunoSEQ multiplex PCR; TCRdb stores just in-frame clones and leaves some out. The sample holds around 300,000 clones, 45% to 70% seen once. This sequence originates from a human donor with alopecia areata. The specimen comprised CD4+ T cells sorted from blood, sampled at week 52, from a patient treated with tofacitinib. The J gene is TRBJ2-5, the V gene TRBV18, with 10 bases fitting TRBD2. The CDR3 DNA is TGTGCCAGCTCACCGATGGCTAGCGGGGGAGAGACCCAGTACTTC. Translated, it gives CASSPMASGGETQYF.